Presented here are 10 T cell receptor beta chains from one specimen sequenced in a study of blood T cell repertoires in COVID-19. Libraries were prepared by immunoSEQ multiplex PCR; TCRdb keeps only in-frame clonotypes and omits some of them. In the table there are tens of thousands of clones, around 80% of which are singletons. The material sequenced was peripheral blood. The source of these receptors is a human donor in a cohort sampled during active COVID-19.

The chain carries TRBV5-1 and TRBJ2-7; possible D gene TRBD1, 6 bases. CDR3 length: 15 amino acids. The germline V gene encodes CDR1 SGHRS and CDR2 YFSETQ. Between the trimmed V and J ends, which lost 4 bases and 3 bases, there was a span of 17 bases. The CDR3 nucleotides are TGCGCCAGCAGCCCATTACAGGGTACGAGCTACGAGCAGTACTTC. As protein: CASSPLQGTSYEQYF.

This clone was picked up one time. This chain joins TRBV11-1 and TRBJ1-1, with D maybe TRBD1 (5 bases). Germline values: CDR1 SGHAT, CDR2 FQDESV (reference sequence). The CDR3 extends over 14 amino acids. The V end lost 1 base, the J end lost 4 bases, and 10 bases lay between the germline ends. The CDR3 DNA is TGTGCCAGCAGCTTAGAATGGCAGGGCACTGAAGCTTTCTTT. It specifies CASSLEWQGTEAFF.

Here the CDR3 reads CASSLLGQSTEAFF. In nucleotides, the CDR3 is TGTGCCAGCAGCTTATTGGGGCAGTCGACTGAAGCTTTCTTT. V and J are TRBV7-3 and TRBJ1-1; perhaps TRBD1 as D (5 bases). The CDR3 consists of 14 residues. The germline V and J ends were trimmed by 2 bases and 5 bases, with 12 bases remaining between them. Germline V gene lookup returns CDR1 SGHTA and CDR2 FQGTGA.

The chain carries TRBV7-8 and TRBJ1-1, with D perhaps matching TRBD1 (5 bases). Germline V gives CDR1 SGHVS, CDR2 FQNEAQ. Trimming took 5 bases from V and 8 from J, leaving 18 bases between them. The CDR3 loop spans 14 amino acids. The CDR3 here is CASSPAWAGKEAFF. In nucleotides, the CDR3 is TGTGCCAGCAGCCCCGCCTGGGCAGGGAAGGAAGCTTTCTTT.

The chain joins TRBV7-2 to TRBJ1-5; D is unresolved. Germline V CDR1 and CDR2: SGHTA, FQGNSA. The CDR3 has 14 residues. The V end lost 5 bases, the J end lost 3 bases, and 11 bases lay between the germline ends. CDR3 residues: CASSVSGTNQPQHF. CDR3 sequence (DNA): TGTGCCAGCAGCGTCTCAGGAACCAATCAGCCCCAGCATTTT.

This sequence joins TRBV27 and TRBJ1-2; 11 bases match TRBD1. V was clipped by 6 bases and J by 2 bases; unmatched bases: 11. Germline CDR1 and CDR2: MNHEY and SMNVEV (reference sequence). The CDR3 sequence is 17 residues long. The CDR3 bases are TGTGCCAGCAGACCGATTGGGACAGGGGGTTTAAACTATGGCTACACCTTC. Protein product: CASRPIGTGGLNYGYTF.

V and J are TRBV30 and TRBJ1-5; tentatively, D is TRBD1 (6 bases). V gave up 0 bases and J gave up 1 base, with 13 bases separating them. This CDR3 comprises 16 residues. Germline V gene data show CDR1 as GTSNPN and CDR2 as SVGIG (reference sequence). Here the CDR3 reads CAWSVRTGYSNQPQHF. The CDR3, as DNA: TGTGCCTGGAGTGTACGTACAGGGTACAGCAATCAGCCCCAGCATTTT.

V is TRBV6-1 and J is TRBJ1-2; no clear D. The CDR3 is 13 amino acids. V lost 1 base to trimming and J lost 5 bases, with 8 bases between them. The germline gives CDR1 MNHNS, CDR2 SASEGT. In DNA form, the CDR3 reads TGTGCCAGCAGTGAAGGGTCGGTATATGGCTACACCTTC. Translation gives CASSEGSVYGYTF.

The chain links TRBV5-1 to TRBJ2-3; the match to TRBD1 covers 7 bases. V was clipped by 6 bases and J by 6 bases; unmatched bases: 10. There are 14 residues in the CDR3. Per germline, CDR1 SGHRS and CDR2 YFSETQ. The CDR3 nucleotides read TGCGCCAGCAAGGGCACAGGGGCCGGGGATACGCAGTATTTT. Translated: CASKGTGAGDTQYF. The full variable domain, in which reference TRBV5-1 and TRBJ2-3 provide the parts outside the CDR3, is KAGVTQTPRYLIKTRGQQVTLSCSPISGHRSVSWYQQTPGQGLQFLFEYFSETQRNKGNFPGRFSGRQFSNSRSEMNVSTLELGDSALYLCASKGTGAGDTQYFGPGTRLTVL.

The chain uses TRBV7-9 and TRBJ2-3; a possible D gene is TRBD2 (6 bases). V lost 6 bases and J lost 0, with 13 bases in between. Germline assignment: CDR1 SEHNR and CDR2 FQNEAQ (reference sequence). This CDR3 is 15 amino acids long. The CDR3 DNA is TGTGCCAGCAGGTTGGGAAGCGGGAGCACAGATACGCAGTATTTT. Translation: CASRLGSGSTDTQYF.